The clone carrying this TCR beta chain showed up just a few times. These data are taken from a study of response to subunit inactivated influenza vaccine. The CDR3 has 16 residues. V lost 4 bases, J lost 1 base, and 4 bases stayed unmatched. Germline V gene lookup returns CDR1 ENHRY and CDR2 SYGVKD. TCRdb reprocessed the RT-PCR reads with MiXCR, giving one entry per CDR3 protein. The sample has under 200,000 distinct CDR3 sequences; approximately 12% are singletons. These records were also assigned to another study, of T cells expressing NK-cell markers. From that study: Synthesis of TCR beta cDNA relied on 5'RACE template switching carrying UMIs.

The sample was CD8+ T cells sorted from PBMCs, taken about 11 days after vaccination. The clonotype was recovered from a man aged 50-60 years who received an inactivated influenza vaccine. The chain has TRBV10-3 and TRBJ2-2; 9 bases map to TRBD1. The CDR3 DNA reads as TGTGCCATCAGTGGAAGGGACAGGGAGAACACCGGGGAGCTGTTTTTT. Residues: CAISGRDRENTGELFF.